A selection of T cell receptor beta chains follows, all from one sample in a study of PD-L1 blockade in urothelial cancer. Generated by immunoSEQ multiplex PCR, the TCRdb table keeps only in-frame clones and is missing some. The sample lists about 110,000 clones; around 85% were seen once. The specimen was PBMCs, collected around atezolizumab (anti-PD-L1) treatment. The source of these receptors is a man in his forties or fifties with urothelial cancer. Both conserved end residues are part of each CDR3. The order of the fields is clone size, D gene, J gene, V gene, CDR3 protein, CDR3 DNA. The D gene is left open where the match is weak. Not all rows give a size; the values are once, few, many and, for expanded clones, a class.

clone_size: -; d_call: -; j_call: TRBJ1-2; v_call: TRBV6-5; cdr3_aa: CASSYDPPGGYGYTF; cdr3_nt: TGTGCCAGCAGTTACGACCCCCCGGGGGGATATGGCTACACCTTC
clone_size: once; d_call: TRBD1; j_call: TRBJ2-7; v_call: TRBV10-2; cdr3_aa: CASTHGTGKDEQYF; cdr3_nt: TGCGCCAGCACTCACGGGACAGGGAAGGACGAGCAGTACTTC
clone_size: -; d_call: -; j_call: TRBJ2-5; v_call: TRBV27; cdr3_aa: CAGAGLVRGETQYF; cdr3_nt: TGTGCCGGCGCCGGACTAGTTAGGGGGGAGACCCAGTACTTC
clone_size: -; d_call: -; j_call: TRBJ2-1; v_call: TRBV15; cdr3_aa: CATRALGLRSYNEQFF; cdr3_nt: TGTGCCACCCGGGCCCTTGGACTACGCTCCTACAATGAGCAGTTCTTC
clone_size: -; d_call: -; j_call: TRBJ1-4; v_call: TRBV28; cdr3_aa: CASSLSGRMNEKLFF; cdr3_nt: TGTGCCAGCAGTTTGAGCGGTAGAATGAATGAAAAACTGTTTTTT
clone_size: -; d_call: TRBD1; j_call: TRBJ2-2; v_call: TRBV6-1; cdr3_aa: CATLMGQANTGELFF; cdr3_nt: TGTGCCACCCTTATGGGACAGGCGAACACCGGGGAGCTGTTTTTT
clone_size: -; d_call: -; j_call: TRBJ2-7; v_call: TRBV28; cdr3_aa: CASSGRGEGGYYEQYF; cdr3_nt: TGTGCCAGCAGTGGGAGAGGGGAGGGGGGCTACTACGAGCAGTACTTC
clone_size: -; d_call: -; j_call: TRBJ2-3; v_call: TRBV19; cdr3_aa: CASSIGLVSDTQYF; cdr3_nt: TGTGCCAGTAGTATAGGGCTAGTTTCAGATACGCAGTATTTT
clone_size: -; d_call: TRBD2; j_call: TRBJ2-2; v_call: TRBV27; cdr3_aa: CASSKGLAGGWTGELFF; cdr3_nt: TGTGCCAGCAGTAAGGGACTAGCGGGAGGCTGGACCGGGGAGCTGTTTTTT
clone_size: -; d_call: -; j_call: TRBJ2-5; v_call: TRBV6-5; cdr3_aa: CASSLGLYQETQYF; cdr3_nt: TGTGCCAGCAGCCTCGGACTGTACCAAGAGACCCAGTACTTC
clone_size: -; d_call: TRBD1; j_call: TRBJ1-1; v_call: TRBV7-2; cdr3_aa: CASSRKQGASTEAFF; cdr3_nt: TGTGCCAGCAGCCGAAAACAGGGGGCTAGCACTGAAGCTTTCTTT
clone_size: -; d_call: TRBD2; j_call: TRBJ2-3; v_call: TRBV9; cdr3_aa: CASSVASGRTDTQYF; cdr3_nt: TGTGCCAGCAGCGTAGCAAGCGGGAGAACAGATACGCAGTATTTT
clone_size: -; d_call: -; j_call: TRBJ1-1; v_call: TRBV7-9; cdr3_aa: CASSFSQGHAFF; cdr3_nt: TGTGCCAGCAGCTTCTCCCAGGGGCATGCTTTCTTT
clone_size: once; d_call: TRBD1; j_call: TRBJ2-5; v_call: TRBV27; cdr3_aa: CASSFLGTVRETQYF; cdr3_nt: TGTGCCAGCAGTTTTCTGGGGACAGTCAGGGAGACCCAGTACTTC
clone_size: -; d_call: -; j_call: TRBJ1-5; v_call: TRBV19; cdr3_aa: CASSRGGQGGNQPQHF; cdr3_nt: TGTGCCAGTAGTAGGGGGGGGCAGGGCGGCAATCAGCCCCAGCATTTT
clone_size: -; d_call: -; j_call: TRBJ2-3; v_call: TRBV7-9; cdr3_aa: CASSPKRESDTQYF; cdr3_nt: TGTGCCAGCAGCCCTAAACGGGAGTCAGATACGCAGTATTTT
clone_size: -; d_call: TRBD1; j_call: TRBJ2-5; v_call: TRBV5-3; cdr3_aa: CARRPRDRGQETQYF; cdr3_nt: TGTGCCAGAAGACCCCGGGACAGGGGGCAAGAGACCCAGTACTTC
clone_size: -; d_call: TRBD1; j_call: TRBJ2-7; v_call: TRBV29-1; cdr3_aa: CSVRQGAHEQYF; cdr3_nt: TGCAGCGTGCGGCAGGGGGCTCACGAGCAGTACTTC
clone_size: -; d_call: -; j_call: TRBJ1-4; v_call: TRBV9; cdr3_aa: CASSVQGGNEKLFF; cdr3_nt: TGTGCCAGCAGCGTGCAGGGAGGGAATGAAAAACTGTTTTTT
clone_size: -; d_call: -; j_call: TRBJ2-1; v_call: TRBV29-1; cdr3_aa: CSFSGYNEQFF; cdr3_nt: TGCAGTTTTTCGGGGTACAATGAGCAGTTCTTC
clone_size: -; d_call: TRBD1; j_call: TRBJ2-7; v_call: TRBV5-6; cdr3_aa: CASSLGLGQTYEQYF; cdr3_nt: TGTGCCAGCAGCCTAGGTCTGGGACAGACCTACGAGCAGTACTTC
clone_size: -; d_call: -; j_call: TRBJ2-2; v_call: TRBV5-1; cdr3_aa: CASSLRGRTGELFF; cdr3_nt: TGCGCCAGCAGCTTAAGGGGCCGCACCGGGGAGCTGTTTTTT
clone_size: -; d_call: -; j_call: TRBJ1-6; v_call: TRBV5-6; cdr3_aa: CASSLFQQVLNSPLHF; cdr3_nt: TGTGCCAGCAGCTTGTTTCAGCAGGTCTTGAATTCACCCCTCCACTTT
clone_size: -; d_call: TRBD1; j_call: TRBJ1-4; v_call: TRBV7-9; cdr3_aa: CASSTGTGGLEKLFF; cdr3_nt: TGTGCCAGCAGCACCGGGACAGGGGGCCTCGAAAAACTGTTTTTT
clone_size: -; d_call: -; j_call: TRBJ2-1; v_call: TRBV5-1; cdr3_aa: CASSSSLARSYNEQFF; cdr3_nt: TGCGCCAGCAGCTCCTCCCTAGCGCGGAGCTACAATGAGCAGTTCTTC
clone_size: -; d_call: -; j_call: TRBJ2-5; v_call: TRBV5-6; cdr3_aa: CASSSLETQYF; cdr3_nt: TGTGCCAGCAGCAGCTTGGAGACCCAGTACTTC